Presented here are 27 T cell receptor beta chains from one specimen sequenced in a study of T cell responses to AZD1222 COVID-19 vaccine. Profiling relied on immunoSEQ multiplex PCR, and the TCRdb table lists in-frame clones only, not all of them. The data hold around 95,000 clones, with more than 75% observed a single time. The sample here was peripheral blood, taken on day 0 of AZD1222 vaccination. These TCRs come from an adult in good health.

The chain couples TRBV7-9 to TRBJ1-3; no clear D. This CDR3 is 15 amino acids long. Germline CDR1 is SEHNR and CDR2 is FQNEAQ (reference sequence). V was pared by 2 bases and J by 0 bases, with 8 bases between. CDR3 protein: CASSLMSNSGNTIYF. CDR3 in DNA: TGTGCCAGCAGCTTAATGTCCAACTCTGGAAACACCATATATTTT.

The gene calls are TRBV7-2 and TRBJ1-1; D remains unclear. Germline-derived CDR1 and CDR2 are SGHTA and FQGNSA. The CDR3 has 15 residues. V was trimmed by 5 bases and J by 0 bases, leaving 13 bases between them. The CDR3 loop reads CASSLDGRMNTEAFF. CDR3 DNA: TGTGCCAGCAGCCTTGACGGACGTATGAACACTGAAGCTTTCTTT.

This chain links TRBV5-1 with TRBJ2-5; TRBD2 agrees at 9 bases. J was trimmed by 0 bases and V by 4 bases; bases with no gene match: 16. The germline gives CDR1 SGHRS, CDR2 YFSETQ. This CDR3 region has 19 residues. This CDR3 is CASSPHSAGGPMYQETQYF. As DNA, the CDR3 is TGCGCCAGCAGCCCTCACTCAGCGGGGGGCCCAATGTACCAAGAGACCCAGTACTTC.

V is TRBV4-1 and J is TRBJ1-2; 7 positions match TRBD1. This CDR3 has 13 amino acids. The V gene end was trimmed by 2 bases and the J gene end by 5 bases; junction bases not matched to a gene: 2. Germline lookup yields CDR1 MGHRA and CDR2 YSYEKL. The CDR3 region has the DNA TGCGCCAGCAGCCAAACGACAGGGTATGGCTACACCTTC. Protein sequence: CASSQTTGYGYTF.

The chain uses TRBV3-1 (or the pseudogene TRBV3-2) and TRBJ1-2; perhaps TRBD1 as D (6 bases). The V gene lost 8 bases and the J gene lost 5 bases, with 18 bases spanning the gap. Per the germline V gene, CDR1 is LGHDT and CDR2 is YNNKEL (reference sequence). The CDR3 is 14 residues long. The CDR3 reads CASGGDSGGYGYTF. CDR3 nucleotide sequence: TGTGCCAGCGGGGGCGACTCAGGCGGGTATGGCTACACCTTC.

The V gene is TRBV5-4, the J gene TRBJ2-7, with 10 bases identical to TRBD1. Germline assignment: CDR1 SGHNT and CDR2 YYREEE (reference sequence). V lost 4 bases to trimming and J lost 2 bases; unmatched junction nucleotides: 3. This CDR3 has 14 residues. CDR3 DNA: TGTGCCAGCAGCCCCGGGACAGGGGCCTACGAGCAGTACTTC. Amino acid sequence: CASSPGTGAYEQYF.

This clone occurred a few times. The gene calls are TRBV4-3 and TRBJ2-3; a possible D gene is TRBD2 (6 bases). Trimming stripped 0 bases from V and 1 base from J, with 11 bases between. This CDR3 spans 16 amino acids. Germline values: CDR1 LGHNA, CDR2 YSLEER. Here the CDR3 DNA reads TGCGCCAGCAGCCAAGATCGGAAGCGGGGCACAGATACGCAGTATTTT. It translates to CASSQDRKRGTDTQYF.

The chain is built from TRBV16 and TRBJ1-1; D might be TRBD1 (6 bases). Germline values: CDR1 KGHSY, CDR2 FQNENV. The CDR3 contains 18 residues. V lost 0 bases to trimming and J lost 1 base, with 18 bases between them. CDR3 region: CASSQSFYPKQGNTEAFF. The DNA of the CDR3 is TGTGCCAGCAGCCAATCTTTTTACCCCAAACAGGGGAACACTGAAGCTTTCTTT.

The chain is built from TRBV19 and TRBJ2-7, with D perhaps being TRBD1 or TRBD2 (5 bases each). This CDR3 is built from 12 residues. Germline V gene lookup returns CDR1 LNHDA and CDR2 SQIVND (reference sequence). V lost 3 bases, J lost 6 bases, and 9 bases lay in between. The CDR3 here is CASSMVGTEQYF. The CDR3 DNA follows: TGTGCCAGTAGTATGGTAGGGACCGAGCAGTACTTC.

The chain joins TRBV5-4 to TRBJ2-1; D remains unclear. Germline CDR1 SGHNT, CDR2 YYREEE (reference sequence). V was clipped by 2 bases and J by 2 bases, with 8 bases between them. CDR3 length: 14 amino acids. In DNA, the CDR3 is TGTGCCAGCAGCTTAGTGGGCACCTACAATGAGCAGTTCTTC. Its protein product is CASSLVGTYNEQFF.

This rearrangement joins TRBV6-4 to TRBJ1-2; 9 nucleotides agree with TRBD1. The germline CDR1 and CDR2 sequences are MRHNA and SNTAGT. This CDR3 is 15 amino acids long. The V and J ends lost 0 bases and 13 bases, in that order; junction bases with no gene match: 12. The CDR3 is CASSDSGSGTGRLTF. In nucleotides, the CDR3 is TGTGCCAGCAGTGACTCCGGATCCGGGACAGGGCGGCTCACCTTC.

V is TRBV5-4 and J is TRBJ2-7; D possibly corresponds to TRBD2 (5 bases). V lost 3 bases, J lost 0 bases, and 16 bases lay in between. Germline-derived CDR1 and CDR2 are SGHNT and YYREEE (reference sequence). The CDR3 extends over 16 amino acids. The CDR3 DNA is TGTGCCAGCAGCTCCGACACTAGTCCCCTCTCCTACGAGCAGTACTTC. It is translated as CASSSDTSPLSYEQYF.

This sequence joins TRBV6-5 and TRBJ1-4; D unclear. Germline loops: CDR1 MNHEY, CDR2 SVGAGI. Trimming took off 7 bases at V and 0 bases at J, with 9 bases between the two ends. The length of the CDR3 is 14 residues. In DNA form, the CDR3 reads TGTGCCAGCAATAATTGGGCAACTAATGAAAAACTGTTTTTT. This translates into CASNNWATNEKLFF.

Points on this clone: The same CDR3 also results from other DNA sequences found in this sample. The chain combines TRBV6-5 with TRBJ1-5; D is unclear. The CDR3 is 12 residues long. V shed 5 bases and J shed 2 bases, with 4 bases lying between them. From germline, CDR1 is MNHEY and CDR2 SVGAGI. CDR3 in amino acids: CASSRGNQPQHF. The CDR3 DNA follows: TGTGCCAGCAGTCGGGGCAATCAGCCCCAGCATTTT.

The gene calls are TRBV5-1 and TRBJ2-5; tentative D call: TRBD1 (6 bases). The V gene's germline CDR1 is SGHRS and CDR2 YFSETQ. V lost 4 bases and J 0 bases, leaving 13 bases between the germline ends. CDR3 length: 15 amino acids. The CDR3 is CASSPGQSYQETQYF. The CDR3 bases are TGCGCCAGCAGCCCCGGACAGTCGTACCAAGAGACCCAGTACTTC.

V is TRBV5-1 and J is TRBJ1-6; D might be TRBD1 (5 bases). V lost 5 bases, J lost 5 bases, and 11 bases lay in between. Germline lookup yields CDR1 SGHRS and CDR2 YFSETQ. The CDR3 is 14 amino acids. CDR3 nucleotide sequence: TGCGCCAGCAGGTCCGGACAAAATAATTCACCCCTCCACTTT. This gives the protein CASRSGQNNSPLHF.

The gene calls are TRBV2 and TRBJ2-7; D is ambiguous. Germline assignment: CDR1 SNHLY and CDR2 FYNNEI. The V end lost 6 bases, the J end lost 0 bases, and 18 bases lay between the germline ends. The CDR3 has 16 residues. The CDR3 here is CASRLDGYQISYEQYF. CDR3 DNA sequence: TGTGCCAGCAGACTCGACGGCTATCAAATCTCCTACGAGCAGTACTTC.

The chain is built from TRBV25-1 and TRBJ1-4; D gene uncertain. Germline lookup yields CDR1 MGHDK and CDR2 SYGVNS. This CDR3 is built from 12 residues. Trimming pared 1 base from V and 10 bases from J, leaving 7 bases between. Here the CDR3 reads CASSEWAGKLFF. The DNA of the CDR3 is TGTGCCAGCAGTGAATGGGCAGGAAAACTGTTTTTT.

The chain joins TRBV14 to TRBJ2-7; D is perhaps TRBD2 (8 bases). This CDR3 region has 18 residues. V dropped 4 bases and J dropped 3 bases, with 25 bases sitting between them. Germline V gives CDR1 SGHDN, CDR2 FVKESK. CDR3 in DNA: TGTGCCAGCAGCCGCAGGACAGGCGGGGGGCCTTTCCTCTACGAGCAGTACTTC. Its protein is CASSRRTGGGPFLYEQYF.

The chain couples TRBV30 to TRBJ1-4; D uncertain. Trimming shortened V by 1 base and J by 8 bases, and 11 bases separated the two germline ends. CDR1 and CDR2 (germline): GTSNPN, SVGIG (reference sequence). The CDR3 spans 13 residues. CDR3 sequence reads: CAWSGIEGEKLFF. In DNA form, the CDR3 reads TGTGCCTGGAGTGGAATCGAAGGAGAAAAACTGTTTTTT.

V gene TRBV9 combines with J gene TRBJ1-2; 7 positions match TRBD1. After removal of 1 base from V and 7 bases from J, the junction contained 1 base not matched to a gene. CDR1 is SGDLS, CDR2 YYNGEE, per germline. This CDR3 is built from 12 residues. CDR3 sequence: CASSVNRGGYTF. CDR3 DNA: TGTGCCAGCAGCGTAAACAGGGGTGGCTACACCTTC.

The chain carries TRBV27 and TRBJ1-2; D unclear. With 2 bases removed from V and 4 bases from J, the gap between germline ends came to 14 bases. The germline CDR1 and CDR2 sequences are MNHEY and SMNVEV (reference sequence). This CDR3 region has 15 residues. CDR3 bases: TGTGCCAGCAGTTTAATGCCGGGGATGGGCTATGGCTACACCTTC. Protein product: CASSLMPGMGYGYTF.

This chain joins TRBV15 and TRBJ1-4, with TRBD1 matching 7 bases. Germline CDR1 is LNHNV and CDR2 is YYDKDF (reference sequence). J was trimmed by 8 bases and V by 4 bases; bases with no gene match: 4. The CDR3 is 13 amino acids. The CDR3 DNA follows: TGTGCCACCAGCACGACAGGGCAAGAAAAACTGTTTTTT. Translation gives CATSTTGQEKLFF.

V and J are TRBV7-2 and TRBJ1-1; weak D call: TRBD1 (5 bases). CDR1 is SGHTA and CDR2 is FQGNSA in the germline V gene. This CDR3 region has 15 residues. The V gene lost 2 bases and the J gene lost 1 base, with 11 bases spanning the gap. CDR3 region: CASSLYGGANTEAFF. The CDR3 DNA is TGTGCCAGCAGCTTATACGGGGGAGCGAACACTGAAGCTTTCTTT. Using reference TRBV7-2 and TRBJ1-1 for the parts outside the CDR3, the full variable domain is GAGVSQSPSNKVTEKGKDVELRCDPISGHTALYWYRQSLGQGLEFLIYFQGNSAPDKSGLPSDRFSAERTGGSVSTLTIQRTQQEDSAVYLCASSLYGGANTEAFFGQGTRLTVV.

The gene calls are TRBV3-1 (or the pseudogene TRBV3-2) and TRBJ1-6; D call uncertain. The CDR3 is made up of 14 amino acids. The germline CDR1 and CDR2 sequences are LGHDT and YNNKEL (reference sequence). V lost 5 bases and J lost 5, with 10 bases in between. The CDR3: CASSYRTNNSPLHF. DNA of the CDR3: TGTGCCAGCAGCTACCGGACTAATAATTCACCCCTCCACTTT.

This chain connects TRBV7-9 to TRBJ2-2, with D uncertain. Germline CDR1 reads SEHNR; CDR2 reads FQNEAQ (reference sequence). V was pared by 0 bases and J by 5 bases, with 10 bases between. The CDR3 is 15 amino acids. This CDR3 reads CASSLAYLATGELFF. The CDR3 coding sequence is TGTGCCAGCAGCTTAGCATACCTGGCTACCGGGGAGCTGTTTTTT.

The CDR3 DNA follows: TGTGCCAGCTCTCCGGAGGGGACAGGGGTCAACTATGGCTACACCTTC. Its protein product is CASSPEGTGVNYGYTF. The chain is built from TRBV18 and TRBJ1-2, with 10 positions matching TRBD1. Germline values: CDR1 KGHSH, CDR2 LQKENI. The CDR3 is 16 amino acids. With V trimmed by 6 bases and J by 2 bases, 9 bases remained unmatched.